This is a list of T cell receptor beta chains from one sample in a study of vaccination and CD4 T cells after COVID-19. TCRdb re-called the PCR reads with MiXCR, one entry per CDR3 protein. The sample includes fewer than 15,000 distinct CDR3 sequences, under 55% of them seen just once. Their antigen targets remain unknown. The sample consisted of CD4+ T cells from blood, cultured in vitro, taken after SARS-CoV-2 vaccination. The receptors come from a human donor who had recovered from COVID-19. The CDR3 runs from the conserved cysteine through the conserved F or W. The D gene is left open where the match is weak. Size is stated for part of the rows, as once, few or many counts, or as a class when the clone is expanded.

13	TRBV7-2	.	TRBJ1-5	.	CASSSHEHQPQHF	TGTGCCAGCAGCTCCCACGAACATCAGCCCCAGCATTTT
14	TRBV27	few	TRBJ2-2	.	CASRWQPNTGELFF	TGTGCCAGCAGATGGCAGCCGAACACCGGGGAGCTGTTTTTT
12	TRBV6-5	few	TRBJ2-5	.	CASSYSRETQYF	TGTGCCAGCAGTTACTCTCGGGAGACCCAGTACTTC
15	TRBV20-1	.	TRBJ1-4	TRBD1	CSASRSGTGAEKLFF	TGCAGTGCTAGCCGGTCCGGGACAGGGGCGGAAAAACTGTTTTTT
14	TRBV18	few	TRBJ2-7	TRBD2	CASSQLAGAGEQYF	TGTGCCAGCTCACAACTAGCGGGAGCGGGCGAGCAGTACTTC
14	TRBV6-1	.	TRBJ2-7	.	CASSEARRVGEQYF	TGTGCCAGCAGTGAAGCGCGGAGGGTCGGCGAGCAGTACTTC
12	TRBV2	.	TRBJ2-5	.	CASSEYKETQYF	TGTGCCAGCAGTGAATACAAGGAGACCCAGTACTTC
17	TRBV15	.	TRBJ2-7	TRBD2	CATSRKLGTSGSYEQYF	TGTGCCACCAGCAGAAAGTTAGGGACTAGCGGGAGTTACGAGCAGTACTTC
14	TRBV2	.	TRBJ2-7	.	CASSERIANYEQYF	TGTGCCAGCAGTGAGAGGATTGCGAACTACGAGCAGTACTTC
15	TRBV4-3	.	TRBJ1-2	.	CASSPRAGARYDYTF	TGCGCCAGCAGTCCAAGGGCTGGGGCTCGTTATGACTACACCTTC
15	TRBV7-9	few	TRBJ2-2	.	CASSLGSSYTGELFF	TGTGCCAGCAGCTTAGGTAGCAGTTACACCGGGGAGCTGTTTTTT
15	TRBV20-1	.	TRBJ2-2	.	CSAKRGHPEVGELFF	TGCAGTGCCAAAAGAGGGCATCCAGAGGTTGGGGAGCTGTTTTTT
15	TRBV20-1	.	TRBJ2-3	TRBD2	CSARVGRVSLGNQYF	TGCAGTGCTAGGGTCGGGAGGGTTTCACTAGGAAATCAGTATTTT
16	TRBV7-9	.	TRBJ2-1	TRBD2	CASSPSGAASYNEQFF	TGTGCCAGCAGCCCTAGCGGCGCGGCGTCCTACAATGAGCAGTTCTTC
16	TRBV14	.	TRBJ2-3	.	CASSQAGTRRADTQYF	TGTGCCAGCAGCCAAGCGGGGACCAGGCGCGCAGATACGCAGTATTTT
17	TRBV6-1	medium-sized	TRBJ2-1	.	CASTSGVWDSSYNEQFF	TGTGCCAGCACCTCAGGGGTTTGGGACTCCTCCTACAATGAGCAGTTCTTC
13	TRBV7-9	.	TRBJ1-5	.	CASSLGAGQPQHF	TGTGCCAGCAGCTTAGGTGCCGGTCAGCCCCAGCATTTT
12	TRBV20-1	.	TRBJ2-1	.	CSASRQGNEQFF	TGCAGTGCTAGCAGGCAGGGCAATGAGCAGTTCTTC
14	TRBV6-5	.	TRBJ1-2	.	CASSYSSQVYGYTF	TGTGCCAGCAGTTACTCGTCGCAGGTCTATGGCTACACCTTC
13	TRBV11-3	.	TRBJ1-1	.	CASSFGENTEAFF	TGTGCCAGCAGCTTTGGGGAAAACACTGAAGCTTTCTTT